The clone carrying this T cell receptor (beta chain) came up a few times. The antigen is undetermined. The data were taken from a study of T cells in Graves' hyperthyroidism and ophthalmopathy. Amplification of TCR beta CDR3 regions was performed using RNA transcripts as template. First-round RT-PCR targeting the TCR CDR3 was performed with the HTBI primer set. MiXCR, applied by TCRdb to the multiplex PCR reads, yields one record per CDR3 protein. Counted here are some 500,000 distinct CDR3 sequences, approximately 15% occurring once; the ten biggest clones make up around 17%. An absence of ophthalmopathy progression within 18 months meant stable Graves' hyperthyroidism. In making diagnoses, clinical symptoms, serum thyroxine and TRAb, thyroid ultrasound and orbital computed tomography were all used. Whole-study results and caveats: Using 13 V-J features, a model discriminated ophthalmopathy from stable hyperthyroidism. Within blood appeared most thyroid clonotypes that had expanded above 0.001.

The CDR3 contains 14 residues. The germline V and J ends were trimmed by 1 base and 0 bases, with 6 bases remaining between them. From germline, CDR1 is SGHRS and CDR2 YFSETQ. The TCR comes from a woman aged 18-35 years with Graves' hyperthyroidism. Sequenced input: blood. The V gene is TRBV5-1, the J gene TRBJ2-3, with unresolved D. The CDR3 DNA is TGCGCCAGCAGCTTGTTTGCGAGCACAGATACGCAGTATTTT. Translated, it gives CASSLFASTDTQYF.